This T cell receptor beta chain derives from a study of vaccination and CD4 T cells after COVID-19. Overall study context: Following dose two, a median about 71 days (range 14 to 241) passed before post-vaccine samples were taken. Control cultures were supplied with a CEFX pool, an HIV-1 Nef pool, or no peptide at all.

The CDR3 is 16 residues long. V shed 0 bases and J 9 bases; nucleotides not matched to a gene: 8. CDR1 is SEHNR, CDR2 FQNEAQ, per germline (reference sequence). Sample time point: late sampling 161 to 241 days after vaccination in three convalescent patients. Stated treatment: roughly 10-day PBMC culture with coronavirus spike peptide pools or control peptides (ViraFEST assay). General study results and limits: Among those convalescent, a median roughly 90% of reactive clones emerged solely post-vaccination. Within convalescent individuals, 304 out of 307 vaccine-specific clones proved to be spike mono-reactive.

The Oncomine TCR Beta short-read assay sequenced DNA from cultured CD4+ T cells. MiXCR was run by TCRdb on the PCR reads, yielding one entry per CDR3 protein. The sample carries under 20,000 distinct CDR3 sequences, roughly two fifths recorded once. Comment on this clonotype: Its antigen is not known.

Material: CD4+ T cells from blood, cultured in vitro, obtained about 7 months after SARS-CoV-2 vaccination. The source is a human donor who had recovered from COVID-19. V gene TRBV7-9 combines with J gene TRBJ2-1, with 10 bases aligning to TRBD2. DNA of the CDR3: TGTGCCAGCAGCTTAGCTCTAGCGGGAGAGGTAGTTGAGCAGTTCTTC. Translated: CASSLALAGEVVEQFF.